Shown below are 27 T cell receptor beta chains from a single sample sequenced in a study of blood T cell repertoires in COVID-19. Clones were read by immunoSEQ multiplex PCR, and TCRdb kept only the in-frame ones, dropping some. The sample shows 150,000 to 200,000 clones, approximately 80% of them seen only once. The sample consisted of PBMCs or T cells enriched from blood (not recorded which). These receptors all come from a woman aged 45-59 years who had recovered from COVID-19.

CDR3 sequence reads: CSVESGTGINYEQYF. In DNA, the CDR3 is TGCAGCGTTGAATCGGGGACAGGTATAAACTACGAGCAGTACTTC. The chain couples TRBV29-1 to TRBJ2-7; 8 positions agree with TRBD1. CDR1 SQVTM and CDR2 ANQGSEA come from the germline V gene. J gave up 3 bases and V 2 bases, and 9 bases lay outside the gene matches. The CDR3 runs to 15 residues.

The V and J genes are TRBV18 and TRBJ2-1; 8 bases match TRBD2. Germline V gene sequence: CDR1 KGHSH, CDR2 LQKENI. The CDR3 contains 15 residues. Trimming removed 0 bases from V and 8 bases from J; junction bases left unmatched: 6. CDR3 amino acids: CASSPPSGSSDEQFF. The CDR3 DNA reads as TGTGCCAGCTCACCACCGAGCGGGAGTTCCGATGAGCAGTTCTTC.

This chain connects TRBV6-5 to TRBJ1-1; tentative D call: TRBD1 (6 bases). CDR1 MNHEY and CDR2 SVGAGI come from the germline V gene. V was pared by 6 bases and J by 5 bases, with 16 bases between. The CDR3 is made up of 14 amino acids. The CDR3 protein is CASRPGTRRTEAFF. The CDR3 DNA sequence: TGTGCCAGCAGGCCTGGGACACGACGAACTGAAGCTTTCTTT.

This clone was picked up a small number of times. This chain joins TRBV7-9 and TRBJ1-2, with unresolved D. There are 16 residues in the CDR3. The V and J ends lost 2 bases and 1 base respectively, with 14 bases between them. The germline V gene has CDR1 SEHNR and CDR2 FQNEAQ (reference sequence). CDR3 in DNA: TGTGCCAGCAGCTTACGGGAGCGGGTCGATAACTATGGCTACACCTTC. It is translated as CASSLRERVDNYGYTF.

The chain links TRBV7-9 to TRBJ1-6; 8 nucleotides align to TRBD1. The length of the CDR3 is 15 residues. Looked up from germline, CDR1 is SEHNR and CDR2 is FQNEAQ (reference sequence). V trimming: 5 bases; J trimming: 6 bases; junction bases outside the gene matches: 6. CDR3: CASSDGQGINSPLHF. The CDR3 DNA reads as TGTGCCAGCAGCGACGGACAGGGAATTAATTCACCCCTCCACTTT.

The chain carries TRBV9 and TRBJ2-1, with TRBD2 identical over 9 bases. The germline CDR1 and CDR2 sequences are SGDLS and YYNGEE. V shed 0 bases and J 7 bases; nucleotides not matched to a gene: 8. The CDR3 loop spans 16 amino acids. The CDR3 region has the DNA TGTGCCAGCAGCGTAGAGGGACTAGCTTTTTTAAATGAGCAGTTCTTC. It yields the protein CASSVEGLAFLNEQFF. Filled out from reference TRBV9 and TRBJ2-1, the complete variable domain reads DSGVTQTPKHLITATGQRVTLRCSPRSGDLSVYWYQQSLDQGLQFLIQYYNGEERAKGNILERFSAQQFPDLHSELNLSSLELGDSALYFCASSVEGLAFLNEQFFGPGTRLTVL.

DNA of the CDR3: TGTGCCAGCAGTTCCCCTGGGACAGGGGCTCAGCCCCAGCATTTT. Translating it yields CASSSPGTGAQPQHF. The J gene is TRBJ1-5, the V gene TRBV28; 10 nucleotides line up with TRBD1. CDR3 length equals 15 residues. Germline V lookup: CDR1 MDHEN, CDR2 SYDVKM. After removal of 4 bases from V and 6 bases from J, the junction contained 6 bases not matched to a gene. Filled out from reference TRBV28 and TRBJ1-5, the complete variable domain reads DVKVTQSSRYLVKRTGEKVFLECVQDMDHENMFWYRQDPGLGLRLIYFSYDVKMKEKGDIPEGYSVSREKKERFSLILESASTNQTSMYLCASSSPGTGAQPQHFGDGTRLSIL.

The CDR3 here is CASSSSSEGYNEQFF. CDR3 nucleotide sequence: TGCGCCAGCAGCTCCTCTAGCGAGGGGTACAATGAGCAGTTCTTC. The rearrangement links TRBV5-1 to TRBJ2-1, with TRBD2 as a possible D gene (6 bases). Germline loops: CDR1 SGHRS, CDR2 YFSETQ. This CDR3 is built from 15 residues. V lost 3 bases, J lost 4 bases, and 14 bases lay in between.

The rearrangement joins TRBV6-6 to TRBJ1-6, with D possibly being TRBD1 (6 bases). Between the trimmed V and J ends, which lost 0 bases and 8 bases, there was a span of 11 bases. The CDR3 consists of 15 residues. Germline lookup yields CDR1 MNHNY and CDR2 SVGAGI (reference sequence). The CDR3 sequence is CASSYSRGYDSPLHF. CDR3 sequence (DNA): TGTGCCAGCAGTTACTCTAGGGGGTATGATTCACCCCTCCACTTT.

J is TRBJ2-7 and V is TRBV4-1, with D possibly matching TRBD1 (6 bases). This CDR3 spans 16 amino acids. CDR1 and CDR2 from the germline V gene are MGHRA and YSYEKL. Trimming removed 2 bases from V and 4 bases from J, with 18 bases in between. In nucleotides, the CDR3 is TGCGCCAGCAGCCAATTACCGGGACACCGTTCTTACGAGCAGTACTTC. Residues: CASSQLPGHRSYEQYF.

This clone was recorded a few times. This sequence joins TRBV2 and TRBJ1-2; TRBD1 aligns across 9 bases. Germline lookup yields CDR1 SNHLY and CDR2 FYNNEI. This CDR3 comprises 12 residues. The V gene end was trimmed by 6 bases and the J gene end by 8 bases; junction bases not matched to a gene: 4. CDR3 loop: CASSWTGVGYTF. The CDR3, as DNA: TGTGCCAGCAGCTGGACAGGGGTGGGCTACACCTTC.

This clone was observed many times. The chain employs TRBV7-2 and TRBJ1-6, with D perhaps TRBD1 (6 bases). Germline V gene lookup returns CDR1 SGHTA and CDR2 FQGNSA. The CDR3 runs 15 residues. Trimming shortened V by 5 bases and J by 7 bases, and 15 bases separated the two germline ends. DNA of the CDR3: TGTGCCAGCAGCACAGGGACGACGGAGAATTCACCCCTCCACTTT. It is translated as CASSTGTTENSPLHF.

V gene TRBV5-4 combines with J gene TRBJ2-1, with D tentatively TRBD2 (5 bases). CDR1 is SGHNT and CDR2 is YYREEE in the germline V gene (reference sequence). The CDR3 length is 15 residues. Trimming pared 1 base from V and 4 bases from J, leaving 12 bases between. The CDR3 DNA reads as TGTGCCAGCAGCTTGCGCCGGGAAAGATACAATGAGCAGTTCTTC. It encodes CASSLRRERYNEQFF.

The chain employs TRBV7-9 and TRBJ2-4; maybe TRBD1 (6 bases). Per the germline V gene, CDR1 is SEHNR and CDR2 is FQNEAQ (reference sequence). The V end was cut by 1 base, the J end by 0 bases, with 16 bases between. This CDR3 comprises 18 residues. The chain's CDR3 is CASSLVGGTMLAKNIQYF. The CDR3 DNA follows: TGTGCCAGCAGCTTAGTAGGTGGGACAATGCTAGCCAAAAACATTCAGTACTTC.

The V call is TRBV6-1, the J call TRBJ1-1, with 8 bases aligning to TRBD1. Unmatched junction bases numbered 7, after V lost 4 bases and J lost 0 bases. The CDR3 covers 16 residues. Germline V gene sequence: CDR1 MNHNS, CDR2 SASEGT. This CDR3 is CASSVRDRLMNTEAFF. CDR3 nucleotide sequence: TGTGCCAGCAGTGTCCGGGACAGGCTCATGAACACTGAAGCTTTCTTT.

The chain joins TRBV5-6 to TRBJ1-2, with 7 bases identical to TRBD1. The germline V gene has CDR1 SGHDT and CDR2 YYEEEE. Losses at the gene ends were 1 base for V and 6 bases for J; bases not matched to a gene: 6. This CDR3 has 14 amino acids. In DNA form, the CDR3 reads TGTGCCAGCAGCTTGCAGGACAGGTCCCATGGCTACACCTTC. Translating gives CASSLQDRSHGYTF.

The chain links TRBV4-1 to TRBJ2-5; no definite D call. Germline CDR1 and CDR2: MGHRA and YSYEKL. The V end lost 4 bases, the J end lost 0 bases, and 18 bases lay between the germline ends. The CDR3 runs 17 residues. The CDR3 region is CASSRGRVEIYQETQYF. The CDR3, as DNA: TGCGCCAGCAGCCGCGGTCGGGTTGAGATTTACCAAGAGACCCAGTACTTC.

This chain connects TRBV7-9 to TRBJ1-1, with D possibly matching TRBD1 (5 bases). The V and J ends lost 0 bases and 5 bases respectively, with 10 bases between them. This CDR3 spans 14 amino acids. CDR1 and CDR2 (germline): SEHNR, FQNEAQ (reference sequence). The CDR3 reads CASSLARGETEAFF. Written as DNA, the CDR3 is TGTGCCAGCAGCTTAGCGCGGGGGGAGACTGAAGCTTTCTTT.

This chain uses TRBV11-2 with TRBJ1-1; 7 bases line up with TRBD1. The V gene's germline CDR1 is SGHAT and CDR2 FQNNGV. The V and J ends lost 3 bases and 2 bases, in that order; junction bases with no gene match: 9. The CDR3 runs to 16 residues. CDR3 sequence reads: CASSFGVGQANTEAFF. In DNA, the CDR3 is TGTGCCAGCAGCTTTGGGGTAGGACAGGCTAACACTGAAGCTTTCTTT.

The chain is built from TRBV3-1 (or the pseudogene TRBV3-2) and TRBJ2-7; D not certain. Germline loops: CDR1 LGHDT, CDR2 YNNKEL (reference sequence). Between the trimmed V and J ends, which lost 6 bases and 5 bases, there was a span of 11 bases. The CDR3 spans 12 residues. The CDR3 region is CASRPRYHEQYF. The CDR3, as DNA: TGTGCCAGCAGGCCCAGATACCACGAGCAGTACTTC.

The CDR3 reads CASSLAGAAYNEQFF. CDR3 coding DNA: TGTGCCAGCAGCTTGGCGGGAGCGGCCTACAATGAGCAGTTCTTC. The rearrangement uses TRBV7-6 and TRBJ2-1; 7 bases fit TRBD2. CDR3 length equals 15 residues. Trimming took 3 bases from V and 2 from J; bases not matched to a gene: 4. Germline lookup yields CDR1 SGHVS and CDR2 FNYEAQ.

The rearrangement links TRBV7-3 to TRBJ2-3, with TRBD2 matching 9 bases. The CDR3 totals 15 residues. Germline CDR1 SGHTA, CDR2 FQGTGA. Unmatched junction bases numbered 1, after V lost 2 bases and J lost 1 base. The CDR3 DNA reads TGTGCCAGCAGCTTATGGACTAGCGGCACAGATACGCAGTATTTT. Protein sequence: CASSLWTSGTDTQYF. The full variable domain, rest sourced from reference TRBV7-3 and TRBJ2-3, is GAGVSQTPSNKVTEKGKYVELRCDPISGHTALYWYRQSLGQGPEFLIYFQGTGAADDSGLPNDRFFAVRPEGSVSTLKIQRTERGDSAVYLCASSLWTSGTDTQYFGPGTRLTVL.

V is TRBV7-2 and J is TRBJ1-2; TRBD1 is a possible D gene (6 bases). V dropped 11 bases and J dropped 6 bases, with 10 bases sitting between them. From germline, CDR1 is SGHTA and CDR2 FQGNSA. CDR3 size: 10 residues. The chain's CDR3 is CASRGDGYTF. CDR3 sequence (DNA): TGTGCCTCCAGGGGAGATGGCTACACCTTC.

This clone was counted a few times. This chain links TRBV28 with TRBJ2-1, with TRBD2 matching 12 bases. There are 17 residues in the CDR3. CDR1 and CDR2 from the germline V gene are MDHEN and SYDVKM. V dropped 3 bases and J dropped 9; count of bases not matched to a gene: 12. CDR3 nucleotides: TGTGCCAGCAGTTTCCCGACTAGCGGGGGAACAGGACTTGAGCAGTTCTTC. Translated, it gives CASSFPTSGGTGLEQFF.

The chain employs TRBV7-8 and TRBJ1-2; D may be TRBD1 (5 bases). The CDR3 contains 15 residues. V was trimmed by 4 bases and J by 2 bases, leaving 14 bases between them. CDR1 and CDR2 from the germline V gene are SGHVS and FQNEAQ. CDR3 DNA sequence: TGTGCCAGCAGCTCTAGCCGGGACTTAAACTATGGCTACACCTTC. This translates into CASSSSRDLNYGYTF.

The chain is built from TRBV28 and TRBJ2-1; tentatively, D is TRBD2 (5 bases). Trimming stripped 1 base from V and 8 bases from J, with 15 bases between. This CDR3 is built from 15 residues. CDR1 and CDR2 from the germline V gene are MDHEN and SYDVKM. The DNA for the CDR3 is TGTGCCAGCAGTTTATCGGAGGCTGGGATGGATGAGCAGTTCTTC. Translated: CASSLSEAGMDEQFF.

V is TRBV4-1 and J is TRBJ2-1, with D perhaps matching TRBD2 (5 bases). Trimming pared 1 base from V and 7 bases from J, leaving 26 bases between. The CDR3 extends over 19 amino acids. Germline V gene data show CDR1 as MGHRA and CDR2 as YSYEKL. CDR3 nucleotide sequence: TGCGCCAGCAGCCAAGGTCTGATGGCTAGCCCTCAGCAGCGGAATGAGCAGTTCTTC. This gives the protein CASSQGLMASPQQRNEQFF.